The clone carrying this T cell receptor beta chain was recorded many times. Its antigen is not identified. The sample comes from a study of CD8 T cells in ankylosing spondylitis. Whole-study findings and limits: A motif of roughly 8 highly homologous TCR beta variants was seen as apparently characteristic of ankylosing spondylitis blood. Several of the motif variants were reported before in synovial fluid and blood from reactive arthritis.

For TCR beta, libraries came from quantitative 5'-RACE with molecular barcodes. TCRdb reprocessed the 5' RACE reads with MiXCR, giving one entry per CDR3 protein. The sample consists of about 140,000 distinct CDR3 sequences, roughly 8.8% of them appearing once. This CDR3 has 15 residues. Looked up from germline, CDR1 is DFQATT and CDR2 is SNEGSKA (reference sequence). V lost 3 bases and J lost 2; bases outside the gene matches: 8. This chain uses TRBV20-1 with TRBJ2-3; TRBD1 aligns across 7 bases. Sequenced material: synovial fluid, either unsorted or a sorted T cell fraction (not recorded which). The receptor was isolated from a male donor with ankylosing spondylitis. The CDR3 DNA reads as TGCAGTGCTAGTGACAGGGAGAGGTCCACAGATACGCAGTATTTT. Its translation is CSASDRERSTDTQYF.